This T cell receptor beta chain stems from a study of T-cell memory formation after mild COVID-19. Study-level results: Day 15 to 85 contractors were CD4/CD8 balanced; later expanders leaned CD4+. Mainly in CM and EM were contracting CD4+ clones; CD8+ were in EMRA.

Germline CDR1 and CDR2: SGHVS and FQNEAQ. The CDR3 has 16 residues. V lost 2 bases and J lost 7; bases outside the gene matches: 10. cDNA libraries for TCR alpha and TCR beta, carrying sample barcodes and UMIs, came from 5'RACE with constant-segment primers. TCRdb reprocessed the 5' RACE reads via MiXCR and lists one record per CDR3 protein. This sample carries hundreds of thousands of distinct CDR3 sequences, 15% to 20% of them seen once, and the ten largest clones take around 12%. As regards this clonotype: The antigen is not known.

The sample comprised PBMCs or a T cell subset sorted from them (not recorded which). The rearrangement links TRBV7-8 to TRBJ2-1, with TRBD2 matching 8 bases. The receptor was derived from an adult woman who had mild COVID-19 (a few samples of this study predate the infection). Cell type and time point are not known. The CDR3 is CASSLTVLAASNEQFF. The CDR3 DNA is TGTGCCAGCAGCTTAACTGTACTAGCGGCCTCAAATGAGCAGTTCTTC.